A selection of T cell receptor beta chains follows, all from one sample in a study of beta chain features in type 1 diabetes. Generated by immunoSEQ multiplex PCR, the TCRdb table keeps only in-frame clones and is missing some. This sample has 200,000 to 300,000 clones, with around 68% found just once. Input material: naive CD4+ T cells from blood. These receptors originate from a man aged 25 to 45 in good health. Each CDR3 is given with its conserved first and last residue.

CDR3 protein: CAWSVQGGTDTQYF
V gene: TRBV30
J gene: TRBJ2-3

CDR3 protein: CSVEGAAKNIQYF
V gene: TRBV29-1
J gene: TRBJ2-4

CDR3 protein: CAWSGRGLEAFF
V gene: TRBV30
J gene: TRBJ1-1

CDR3 protein: CAWRRSGGADTQYF
V gene: TRBV30
J gene: TRBJ2-3

CDR3 protein: CASSVGTFNTEAFF
V gene: TRBV25-1
J gene: TRBJ1-1

CDR3 protein: CASSLTSEIYYEQFF
V gene: TRBV5-4
J gene: TRBJ2-1

CDR3 protein: CASSSSGSSTDTQYF
V gene: TRBV7-2
J gene: TRBJ2-3

CDR3 protein: CAWSVGGHSNQPQHF
V gene: TRBV30
J gene: TRBJ1-5

CDR3 protein: CASRSGPRFSQYF
V gene: TRBV21-1
J gene: TRBJ2-5

CDR3 protein: CSAFEDTQYF
V gene: TRBV20-1
J gene: TRBJ2-3

CDR3 protein: CASSLSRQRFSEAFF
V gene: TRBV7-2
J gene: TRBJ1-1

CDR3 protein: CSAVVERDYNEQFF
V gene: TRBV29-1
J gene: TRBJ2-1

CDR3 protein: CASSVLAGFTDTQYF
V gene: TRBV5-1
J gene: TRBJ2-3

CDR3 protein: CASSSRGRGETQYF
V gene: TRBV7-2
J gene: TRBJ2-5

CDR3 protein: CASSQVSQGGQPQHF
V gene: TRBV23-1
J gene: TRBJ1-5

CDR3 protein: CSVEGTSGSYNEQFF
V gene: TRBV29-1
J gene: TRBJ2-1

CDR3 protein: CASALRDGPYEQYF
V gene: TRBV7-2
J gene: TRBJ2-7

CDR3 protein: CASSFRDAAGYTF
V gene: TRBV2
J gene: TRBJ1-2

CDR3 protein: CASSQNDEQYF
V gene: TRBV7-6
J gene: TRBJ2-7

CDR3 protein: CASSPEVNTEAFF
V gene: TRBV18
J gene: TRBJ1-1

CDR3 protein: CAWSVRFGRSPSPLHF
V gene: TRBV30
J gene: TRBJ1-6

CDR3 protein: CASSPSSFEQYF
V gene: TRBV7-2
J gene: TRBJ2-7

CDR3 protein: CASSLPGGEQYF
V gene: TRBV7-7
J gene: TRBJ2-7

CDR3 protein: CATFSGYYNEQFF
V gene: TRBV2
J gene: TRBJ2-1